This record looks at one TCR beta chain sequence and its context. The entry originates in a study of blood T cell repertoires in COVID-19. Background on the study: PBMCs, B-cell-depleted T cells, or T cells provided the cDNA or gDNA that made up the material.

Repertoires were generated with immunoSEQ multiplex PCR, while TCRdb's copy carries only in-frame clones and drops some. This sample yields roughly 330,000 clones, of which around 83% are seen a single time; approximately 1.2% belongs to the top ten. Germline CDR1 reads SGHDT; CDR2 reads YYEEEE. The V gene lost 1 base and the J gene lost 1 base, with 14 bases spanning the gap. CDR3 length: 16 amino acids. The V and J genes are TRBV5-6 and TRBJ1-1; D possibly corresponds to TRBD1 (6 bases). The receptor comes from a woman between 50 and 59 years old with acute or convalescent COVID-19. Specimen: peripheral blood. The CDR3 spells CASSLTVLGGNTEAFF. The CDR3 DNA sequence: TGTGCCAGCAGCTTGACCGTGTTAGGGGGGAACACTGAAGCTTTCTTT.